This T cell receptor beta chain was sequenced in a study of CD8+ T cells in alopecia areata. Study-level background: Percent of scalp involved defined treated patients' severity scores. Findings and limits, study-wide: Tofacitinib produced a significant decrease in scalp clonality and in expanded CD8+ clones among the top 100.

Stated treatment: oral pan-JAK inhibitor, 5-10 mg twice daily. Lesional scalp tissue (obtained by punch biopsy) and peripheral blood were collected from alopecia areata patients. Extraction and reverse transcription of RNA yielded cDNA as the sequencing template. Here immunoSEQ multiplex PCR was the method, and the copy in TCRdb shows in-frame clones only, minus some. The sample contains about 19,000 clones, 50% to 70% of which appear only once. About this clone itself: Its antigen is still unknown.

Source: skin, taken at week 4, from a patient treated with tofacitinib. The sequence was obtained from a human donor with alopecia areata.

In DNA form, the CDR3 reads TGTGCCAGCAGCCGACCGACAGATACGCAGTATTTT. Protein: CASSRPTDTQYF. The chain couples TRBV6-5 to TRBJ2-3; D remains unclear. This CDR3 is 12 amino acids long. Germline V gene lookup returns CDR1 MNHEY and CDR2 SVGAGI. V shed 6 bases and J shed 3 bases, with 7 bases lying between them.